This TCR beta chain was identified in a study of T cell changes during pregnancy in multiple sclerosis. The V end was cut by 4 bases, the J end by 4 bases, with 13 bases between. The CDR3 consists of 14 residues. Germline V gene sequence: CDR1 SEHNR, CDR2 FQNEAQ (reference sequence). Sequenced by immunoSEQ multiplex PCR; TCRdb stores in-frame clones only, minus some. The data contain tens of thousands of clones, roughly nine tenths of them singletons. Sequenced material: peripheral blood, taken in the third trimester of pregnancy. The origin of this receptor is a female donor in good health, enrolled as a control in a pregnancy study. The genes are TRBV7-9 and TRBJ2-5, with D perhaps matching TRBD1 (7 bases). CDR3 DNA sequence: TGTGCCAGCAGCTCGCGACAGGGAGGAGAGACCCAGTACTTC. Its translation is CASSSRQGGETQYF. Supplemented by reference TRBV7-9 and TRBJ2-5, the full variable domain reads DTGVSQNPRHKITKRGQNVTFRCDPISEHNRLYWYRQTLGQGPEFLTYFQNEAQLEKSRLLSDRFSAERPKGSFSTLEIQRTEQGDSAMYLCASSSRQGGETQYFGPGTRLLVL.